This TCR beta chain was identified in a study of blood T cell repertoires in COVID-19. The V end was cut by 6 bases, the J end by 0 bases, with 12 bases between. Germline CDR1 MNHNY, CDR2 SVGAGI (reference sequence). The CDR3 has 15 amino acids. Authors' data handling: Estimation of nucleated cell counts relied on the amplification of reference gene primers. The method was immunoSEQ multiplex PCR; TCRdb's version includes in-frame clones alone and lacks a portion of them. That table gives V, J and clone size, and the DNA gave D and trimming. Here the sample spans about 230,000 clones, about nine tenths being singletons. This clone occurred a few times. The study recruited people aged about 18 to 90 years across 24 US areas.

Sequenced: PBMCs or T cells enriched from blood (not recorded which). The origin of this receptor is a man aged 18 to 29 who had recovered from COVID-19. The genes are TRBV6-6 and TRBJ1-3, with D possibly matching TRBD1 (6 bases). The CDR3 coding sequence is TGTGCCAGCAGACAGGGTTTAGACTCTGGAAACACCATATATTTT. As protein: CASRQGLDSGNTIYF.